This entry features one TCR beta chain sequence. This sample is part of a study of OX40 agonist ivuxolimab in advanced cancers. Whole-study context: Administration of intravenous ivuxolimab to patients occurred every 2 weeks at 0.01 to 10 mg/kg.

The CDR3 covers 13 residues. V shed 6 bases and J shed 0 bases, with 8 bases lying between them. Germline V gene lookup returns CDR1 MDHEN and CDR2 SYDVKM. TCRdb keeps only in-frame clones here, not all; method: immunoSEQ multiplex PCR. The sample shows 55,000 to 75,000 clones, 84% of them seen only once. This sequence originates from an adult with an advanced solid tumor such as melanoma, head and neck, liver or kidney cancer. The input for sequencing was CD4+ or CD8+ T cells sorted from blood, taken in a trial of the OX40 agonist ivuxolimab. The rearrangement uses TRBV28 and TRBJ2-5; D gene uncertain. The CDR3 loop is CASRNRNQETQYF. CDR3 nucleotides: TGTGCCAGCAGGAATCGAAACCAAGAGACCCAGTACTTC.